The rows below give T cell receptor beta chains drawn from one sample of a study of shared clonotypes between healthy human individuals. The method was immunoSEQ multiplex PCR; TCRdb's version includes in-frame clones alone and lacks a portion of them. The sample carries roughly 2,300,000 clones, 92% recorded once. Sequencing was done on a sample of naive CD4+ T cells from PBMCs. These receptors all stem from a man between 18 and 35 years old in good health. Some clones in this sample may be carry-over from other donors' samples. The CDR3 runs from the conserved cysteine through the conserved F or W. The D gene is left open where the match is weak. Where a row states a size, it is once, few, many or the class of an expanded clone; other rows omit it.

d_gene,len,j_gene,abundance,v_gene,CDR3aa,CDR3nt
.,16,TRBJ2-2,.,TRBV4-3,CASSQGGSLNTGELFF,TGCGCCAGCAGCCAAGGGGGCAGCCTGAACACCGGGGAGCTGTTTTTT
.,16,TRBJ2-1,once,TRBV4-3,CASSQVPGWWDNEQFF,TGCGCCAGCAGCCAAGTCCCAGGGTGGTGGGACAATGAGCAGTTCTTC
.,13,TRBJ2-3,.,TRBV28,CASSLVSTDTQYF,TGTGCCAGCAGTTTGGTTTCCACAGATACGCAGTATTTT
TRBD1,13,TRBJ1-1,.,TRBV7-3,CASSTGGNTEAFF,TGTGCCAGCAGCACAGGGGGTAACACTGAAGCTTTCTTT
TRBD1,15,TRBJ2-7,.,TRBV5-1,CASSLDRASLHEQYF,TGCGCCAGCAGCTTAGACAGGGCCTCGTTACACGAGCAGTACTTC
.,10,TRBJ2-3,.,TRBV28,CASAAGAQYF,TGTGCGTCCGCGGCGGGTGCGCAGTATTTT
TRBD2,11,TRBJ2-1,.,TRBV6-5,CASRGGNEQFF,TGTGCCAGCAGGGGGGGGAATGAGCAGTTCTTC
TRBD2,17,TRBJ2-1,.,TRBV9,CASSVAPSGTLYNEQFF,TGTGCCAGCAGCGTAGCCCCTAGCGGGACCCTCTACAATGAGCAGTTCTTC
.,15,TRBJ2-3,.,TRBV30,CAWSVSGRLIDTQYF,TGTGCCTGGAGTGTATCGGGGAGATTAATAGATACGCAGTATTTT
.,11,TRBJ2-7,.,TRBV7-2,CASSFVLEQYF,TGTGCCAGCAGCTTTGTCTTGGAGCAGTACTTC
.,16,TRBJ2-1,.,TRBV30,CAWSLIGGIAYNEQFF,TGTGCCTGGAGTCTGATTGGCGGGATCGCCTACAATGAGCAGTTCTTC
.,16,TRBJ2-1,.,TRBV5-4,CASSKSLAESYNEQFF,TGTGCCAGCAGTAAGAGTTTGGCGGAGTCTTACAATGAGCAGTTCTTC
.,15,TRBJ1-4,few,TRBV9,CASSVGGGVNEKLFF,TGTGCCAGCAGCGTAGGTGGGGGCGTTAATGAAAAACTGTTTTTT
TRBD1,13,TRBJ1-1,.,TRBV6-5,CASSADRGTEAFF,TGTGCCAGCAGTGCTGACAGGGGCACTGAAGCTTTCTTT
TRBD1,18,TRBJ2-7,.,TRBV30,CAWSGLGTGASGVYEQYF,TGTGCCTGGAGCGGCCTGGGGACAGGGGCCTCCGGAGTCTACGAGCAGTACTTC
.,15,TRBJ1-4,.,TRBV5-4,CASSLGRQNGEKLFF,TGTGCCAGCAGCTTGGGCCGACAGAACGGTGAAAAACTGTTTTTT
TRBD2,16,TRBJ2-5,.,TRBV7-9,CASSFGVGTTQETQYF,TGTGCCAGCAGCTTTGGGGTAGGGACTACCCAAGAGACCCAGTACTTC
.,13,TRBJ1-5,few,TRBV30,CAWSIGEDQPQHF,TGTGCCTGGAGTATCGGGGAAGATCAGCCCCAGCATTTT
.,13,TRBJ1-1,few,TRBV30,CAWSATVNTEAFF,TGTGCCTGGAGTGCCACGGTGAACACTGAAGCTTTCTTT
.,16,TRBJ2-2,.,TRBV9,CASSPTGSGAPGELFF,TGTGCCAGCAGCCCTACGGGCAGTGGAGCCCCCGGGGAGCTGTTTTTT
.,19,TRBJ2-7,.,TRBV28,CASSLFLIGPEIPSYEQYF,TGTGCCAGCAGTTTATTCTTAATAGGGCCCGAAATCCCTTCCTACGAGCAGTACTTC
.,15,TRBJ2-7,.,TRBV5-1,CASSLTPNPSYEQYF,TGCGCCAGCAGTTTGACACCAAACCCTTCCTACGAGCAGTACTTC